These 29 T cell receptor delta chains were all obtained from the same sample, sequenced in a study of Vδ1+ human thymocytes. RNA was extracted from the cells and then reverse transcribed. The CDR3 regions were amplified by multiplex PCR from V-gene primers to a constant-region primer. TCRdb ran CATT on the multiplex PCR reads. In the table there are roughly 76,000 delta-chain clones, approximately 30% of which are singletons. No antigens are known for them. Overall study findings and caveats: In the thymus, TRG and TRD repertoires looked highly polyclonal with Gaussian CDR3 lengths.

The sequencing sample was made of Vdelta1+ gamma-delta thymocytes from the thymus. Subset in this sample: FACS-sorted CD3+ TCRalphabeta- TCRVdelta1+ TCRVdelta2- thymocytes. The receptor set was obtained from a boy younger than two who had congenital heart surgery.

The chain is built from TRDV1 and TRDJ1; possible D gene TRDD3, 6 bases. The CDR3 length is 19 residues. The germline gives CDR1 TSWWSYY, CDR2 QGS. The V gene lost 3 bases and the J gene lost 0 bases, with 23 bases spanning the gap. The CDR3, as DNA: TGTGCTCTTGGGGACCCCCTAGGCTGGGGATCGGGGGACACCGATAAACTCATCTTT. This codes for CALGDPLGWGSGDTDKLIF.

V is TRDV1 and J is TRDJ1; 8 bases are shared with TRDD3. The germline V gene encodes CDR1 TSWWSYY and CDR2 QGS. CDR3 length: 18 amino acids. The V gene end was trimmed by 0 bases and the J gene end by 0 bases; junction bases not matched to a gene: 9. CDR3 loop: CALGELLLWGKYTDKLIF. In DNA, the CDR3 is TGTGCTCTTGGGGAACTACTCCTCTGGGGGAAGTACACCGATAAACTCATCTTT.

This clone has more than one count but fewer than ten. This chain joins TRDV1 and TRDJ1; TRDD3 aligns across 9 bases. Germline V gene sequence: CDR1 TSWWSYY, CDR2 QGS. Trimming removed 8 bases from V and 0 bases from J; junction bases left unmatched: 22. This CDR3 contains 20 residues. The CDR3 coding sequence is TGTGCTCTTACGGAATTCCTACGGGGGATACTCCCGGCTTACACCGATAAACTCATCTTT. Translating gives CALTEFLRGILPAYTDKLIF.

The gene calls are TRDV1 and TRDJ1, with D possibly being TRDD3 (5 bases). This CDR3 is 19 amino acids long. Looked up from germline, CDR1 is TSWWSYY and CDR2 is QGS. Deletions cut 2 bases from V and 0 bases from J, with 22 bases between. The CDR3 DNA follows: TGTGCTCTTGGGGAAAGGATAAATGGGTTGGGGACTTACACCGATAAACTCATCTTT. Its protein product is CALGERINGLGTYTDKLIF.

A word on this clone: Other DNA sequences in this specimen translate into the identical CDR3. The chain carries TRDV1 and TRDJ1; 12 nucleotides agree with TRDD3. This CDR3 comprises 19 residues. CDR1 is TSWWSYY, CDR2 QGS, per germline. J gave up 1 base and V 0 bases, and 9 bases lay outside the gene matches. The DNA of the CDR3 is TGTGCTCTTGGGGAACTAGGTCCCCACTGGGGGATACTCACCGATAAACTCATCTTT. It codes for CALGELGPHWGILTDKLIF.

The sample holds one count of this clone. Other DNA sequences within the sample encode an identical CDR3. The chain carries TRDV1 and TRDJ1; the match to TRDD3 covers 12 bases. The germline CDR1 and CDR2 sequences are TSWWSYY and QGS. This CDR3 spans 20 amino acids. J was trimmed by 0 bases and V by 3 bases; bases with no gene match: 14. CDR3 in DNA: TGTGCTCTTGGGGACCCCTGGGGGATACGCGGACCCGCTTACACCGATAAACTCATCTTT. It is translated as CALGDPWGIRGPAYTDKLIF.

The chain combines TRDV1 with TRDJ1, with 12 bases matching TRDD3. Per germline, CDR1 TSWWSYY and CDR2 QGS. CDR3 size: 17 residues. The J segment lost 4 bases and the V segment lost 1 base, leaving 7 bases of the junction unmatched. The CDR3: CALGEPTGGYSGDKLIF. CDR3 bases: TGTGCTCTTGGGGAACCAACTGGGGGATACTCCGGCGATAAACTCATCTTT.

V and J are TRDV1 and TRDJ1; 9 bases line up with TRDD3. The germline CDR1 and CDR2 sequences are TSWWSYY and QGS. CDR3 size: 17 residues. The J segment lost 11 bases and the V segment lost 0 bases, leaving 16 bases of the junction unmatched. DNA of the CDR3: TGTGCTCTTGGGGAACTCTTACTACGGGAGGGGGATACAGGGCTCATCTTT. Translated, it gives CALGELLLREGDTGLIF.

This chain joins TRDV1 and TRDJ1; 11 bases line up with TRDD3. Germline V lookup: CDR1 TSWWSYY, CDR2 QGS. After removal of 5 bases from V and 0 bases from J, the junction contained 32 bases not matched to a gene. CDR3 length: 25 amino acids. CDR3 region: CALGSPTVPTRPVLGDRGYTDKLIF. The CDR3 DNA sequence: TGTGCTCTTGGGTCCCCCACCGTTCCTACCAGGCCCGTACTGGGGGATAGGGGATACACCGATAAACTCATCTTT.

The V and J genes are TRDV1 and TRDJ1, with D uncertain. This CDR3 region has 13 residues. Germline-derived CDR1 and CDR2 are TSWWSYY and QGS. Trimming cost V 2 bases and J 9 bases, with 13 bases left between them. The CDR3: CALGEYFGRQLIF. In DNA, the CDR3 is TGTGCTCTTGGGGAATATTTCGGCCGGCAACTCATCTTT.

This chain links TRDV1 with TRDJ1; 9 bases match TRDD3. The CDR3 loop spans 20 amino acids. CDR1 TSWWSYY and CDR2 QGS come from the germline V gene. The J segment lost 5 bases and the V segment lost 0 bases, leaving 19 bases of the junction unmatched. This chain's CDR3 is CALGELYLLSGDTCKDKLIF. CDR3 DNA sequence: TGTGCTCTTGGGGAACTGTACCTACTCTCGGGGGATACTTGTAAAGATAAACTCATCTTT.

The chain has TRDV1 and TRDJ1, with a possible D match to TRDD2 (6 bases). Germline-derived CDR1 and CDR2 are TSWWSYY and QGS. The V end was cut by 3 bases, the J end by 0 bases, with 8 bases between. The CDR3 has 14 amino acids. As DNA, the CDR3 is TGTGCTCTTGGGGACCTTCCGAACACCGATAAACTCATCTTT. This sequence encodes CALGDLPNTDKLIF.

As regards this clone: This same CDR3 is encoded by further DNA sequences in the sample. The genes are TRDV1 and TRDJ1; possible D gene TRDD3, 6 bases. V was pared by 0 bases and J by 4 bases, with 24 bases between. This CDR3 has 19 residues. Per the germline V gene, CDR1 is TSWWSYY and CDR2 is QGS. Written as DNA, the CDR3 is TGTGCTCTTGGGGAACTTTCGCTGGTTGGAGGATACACGGTCGATAAACTCATCTTT. It is translated as CALGELSLVGGYTVDKLIF.

V gene TRDV1 combines with J gene TRDJ1; 8 bases align to TRDD3. The CDR3 contains 19 residues. Trimming removed 1 base from V and 0 bases from J; junction bases left unmatched: 13. Germline CDR1 is TSWWSYY and CDR2 is QGS. The CDR3 here is CALGEPQRHWGGYTDKLIF. In nucleotides, the CDR3 is TGTGCTCTTGGGGAACCTCAACGGCACTGGGGGGGATACACCGATAAACTCATCTTT.

The chain links TRDV1 to TRDJ1, with 11 bases lining up with TRDD3. From germline, CDR1 is TSWWSYY and CDR2 QGS. CDR3 length: 20 amino acids. The trim removed 0 bases at V and 0 bases at J, leaving 12 bases unmatched. The DNA of the CDR3 is TGTGCTCTTGGGGAACTAAGGACTGTACTGGGGGATATTCACACCGATAAACTCATCTTT. It codes for CALGELRTVLGDIHTDKLIF.

In its sample, this clone was seen a few times. This rearrangement joins TRDV1 to TRDJ1; 8 bases are shared with TRDD2. Trimming removed 1 base from V and 11 bases from J; junction bases left unmatched: 12. This CDR3 contains 15 residues. Germline V gives CDR1 TSWWSYY, CDR2 QGS. The CDR3 loop reads CALGEPNPHFLQLIF. In DNA form, the CDR3 reads TGTGCTCTTGGGGAACCGAATCCCCACTTCCTACAGCTCATCTTT.

This clone was observed a handful of times. The rearrangement links TRDV1 to TRDJ1, with a tentative D call TRDD3 (6 bases). The germline CDR1 and CDR2 sequences are TSWWSYY and QGS. V lost 4 bases, J lost 1 base, and 19 bases lay in between. The CDR3 runs to 17 residues. CDR3 coding DNA: TGTGCTCTTGGGGGGGAGCCCCGTTGGGGGGCCACCGATAAACTCATCTTT. Encoded protein: CALGGEPRWGATDKLIF.

This clone was picked up a small number of times. The chain is built from TRDV1 and TRDJ1; D call uncertain. Trimming removed 0 bases at V and 1 base at J, with 18 bases between. There are 18 residues in the CDR3. Looked up from germline, CDR1 is TSWWSYY and CDR2 is QGS. The CDR3 DNA reads TGTGCTCTTGGGGAACTTCTTTATGAGTGTGATCTCACCGATAAACTCATCTTT. Protein: CALGELLYECDLTDKLIF.

The rearrangement joins TRDV2 to TRDJ1; 10 bases agree with TRDD3. V shed 5 bases and J 3 bases; nucleotides not matched to a gene: 11. CDR1 and CDR2 from the germline V gene are GEAIGNYY and EKD. This CDR3 region has 16 residues. CDR3 DNA: TGTGCCTGTGCAGTCCGGGGGATACGCGCGTCCGATAAACTCATCTTT. Its protein is CACAVRGIRASDKLIF.

The table lists this clone with a count of one. This chain uses TRDV1 with TRDJ1; the match to TRDD3 covers 8 bases. The CDR3 contains 21 residues. V shed 0 bases, J shed 0 bases, and the junction held 18 bases outside the gene matches. The germline CDR1 and CDR2 sequences are TSWWSYY and QGS. Here the CDR3 reads CALGELAPPPPGGAYTDKLIF. CDR3 DNA: TGTGCTCTTGGGGAACTCGCACCTCCTCCTCCTGGGGGAGCGTACACCGATAAACTCATCTTT.

In this sample, this clone turned up a few times. The chain links TRDV1 to TRDJ1, with D possibly matching TRDD3 (5 bases). From germline, CDR1 is TSWWSYY and CDR2 QGS. Trimming left V 0 bases short and J 3 bases short, with 17 bases between. The CDR3 loop spans 17 amino acids. For the CDR3, the DNA is TGTGCTCTTGGGGAACTTCCGGGGGTGTCATTTCCCGATAAACTCATCTTT. It specifies CALGELPGVSFPDKLIF.

This chain connects TRDV1 to TRDJ1; 7 bases agree with TRDD3. J gave up 2 bases and V 2 bases, and 23 bases lay outside the gene matches. The CDR3 loop spans 21 amino acids. The V gene's germline CDR1 is TSWWSYY and CDR2 QGS. CDR3 protein: CALGETHLRGLGIGRTDKLIF. The DNA of the CDR3 is TGTGCTCTTGGGGAAACTCACCTACGGGGACTGGGGATCGGGCGTACCGATAAACTCATCTTT.

This chain connects TRDV1 to TRDJ1; possibly TRDD3 for D (6 bases). CDR3 length: 16 residues. Trimming shortened V by 5 bases and J by 8 bases, and 24 bases separated the two germline ends. CDR1 is TSWWSYY, CDR2 QGS, per germline. The CDR3 DNA reads as TGTGCTCTTGGGTTAGGAGCCCTTTGGGGGCCACGCAAACTCATCTTT. Translated: CALGLGALWGPRKLIF.

The V and J genes are TRDV1 and TRDJ1; D tentatively fits TRDD2 or TRDD3 (7 bases each). The CDR3 is made up of 26 amino acids. Germline CDR1 reads TSWWSYY; CDR2 reads QGS. V dropped 0 bases and J dropped 2 bases, with 43 bases sitting between them. DNA for the CDR3: TGTGCTCTTGGGGAACTGGTCTGGAATTTCCTACACGTAATTGCTGGGGGCCCCACGGGGACCGATAAACTCATCTTT. It translates to CALGELVWNFLHVIAGGPTGTDKLIF.

V is TRDV1 and J is TRDJ1, with TRDD3 matching over 8 bases. The CDR3 length is 22 residues. V lost 3 bases and J lost 3; bases outside the gene matches: 27. Germline CDR1 and CDR2: TSWWSYY and QGS. CDR3 amino acids: CALGDRGLPEDTWTGGSDKLIF. For the CDR3, the DNA is TGTGCTCTTGGGGATCGAGGCCTTCCCGAGGATACGTGGACTGGGGGTTCCGATAAACTCATCTTT.

V is TRDV1 and J is TRDJ1; TRDD3 matches 9 bases. The CDR3 extends over 19 amino acids. The germline gives CDR1 TSWWSYY, CDR2 QGS. Trimming at V came to 2 bases and at J to 5 bases, leaving 18 bases not matched to a gene. CDR3 sequence reads: CALGEEWPGLGGYSDKLIF. The CDR3 DNA is TGTGCTCTTGGGGAAGAGTGGCCTGGACTTGGGGGATATTCGGATAAACTCATCTTT.

In its sample, this clone was seen a few times. The J gene is TRDJ1, the V gene TRDV1; TRDD3 aligns across 7 bases. V was clipped by 2 bases and J by 10 bases; unmatched bases: 25. The CDR3 contains 19 residues. Germline V gene data show CDR1 as TSWWSYY and CDR2 as QGS. In DNA form, the CDR3 reads TGTGCTCTTGGGGAAATTCCAAATTCGCGAAGTGGGGGAGCAGGGGGACTCATCTTT. Residues: CALGEIPNSRSGGAGGLIF.

The rearrangement links TRDV1 to TRDJ1, with a possible D match to TRDD3 (6 bases). Germline assignment: CDR1 TSWWSYY and CDR2 QGS. The V end was cut by 5 bases, the J end by 0 bases, with 31 bases between. There are 21 residues in the CDR3. CDR3 nucleotide sequence: TGTGCTCTTGGGAATCGAGAAGGGCTCTCGGGTGGGGGTCCGTACACCGATAAACTCATCTTT. As protein: CALGNREGLSGGGPYTDKLIF.

This clone occurred a few times. The chain couples TRDV1 to TRDJ1; 11 bases fit TRDD3. Trimming at V came to 3 bases and at J to 8 bases, leaving 23 bases not matched to a gene. The CDR3 has 20 amino acids. Germline assignment: CDR1 TSWWSYY and CDR2 QGS. The CDR3 sequence is CALGDLLLPSPHWGIDKLIF. In DNA form, the CDR3 reads TGTGCTCTTGGGGACCTCCTACTCCCTTCCCCACACTGGGGGATAGACAAACTCATCTTT.